This T cell receptor beta chain appears in the sequencing data of a study of identical twins. This CDR3 region has 14 residues. Trimming shortened V by 4 bases and J by 4 bases, and 11 bases separated the two germline ends. The germline V gene encodes CDR1 MNHEY and CDR2 SVGAGI. TCRdb re-called the 5' RACE reads with MiXCR, one entry per CDR3 protein. The data contain about 520,000 distinct CDR3 sequences, 22% of them singletons. The study's findings and limits: Insertions were fewer in abundant cord blood beta clonotypes, whereas memory repertoires showed none of this pattern.

Points on this clonotype: Antigen specificity is unknown.

The data also belong to a second study, concerning T cells expressing NK-cell markers. That report notes: Among CD8+ T cells from roughly six donors, dominant NKG2C+ clonotypes accounted for roughly 1.0-7.0%.

Sequenced: CD4+ T cells sorted from blood. The source of this sequence is a woman between 18 and 29 years old in good health. V usage is TRBV6-5 and J usage is TRBJ2-4; D might be TRBD1 (6 bases). As DNA, the CDR3 is TGTGCCAGCAGTTTGACAGGTCTTAAAAACATTCAGTACTTC. Its protein product is CASSLTGLKNIQYF.